This T cell receptor beta chain was sequenced for a study of blood T cell repertoires in COVID-19. TCRdb's copy holds only in-frame clones and misses some; the assay was immunoSEQ multiplex PCR. This table has fewer than 110,000 clones, approximately 89% appearing once. The CDR3 spans 14 residues. In germline, CDR1 is SGHNT, CDR2 YYREEE (reference sequence). The ends lost 3 bases at V and 7 bases at J; junction bases unmatched: 8. The genes are TRBV5-4 and TRBJ2-7; TRBD1 aligns across 9 bases. This sequence was found in a middle-aged man with active or convalescent COVID-19. Sequenced input: peripheral blood. The chain's CDR3 is CASSSTGTGREQYF. The CDR3 bases are TGTGCCAGCAGCTCCACCGGGACAGGGAGGGAGCAGTACTTC.